One sample yielded the 3 T cell receptor beta chains listed below, sequenced in a study of T cell responses to AZD1222 COVID-19 vaccine. Using immunoSEQ multiplex PCR, the repertoire was profiled, and TCRdb retains in-frame clones only, with some absent. Seen here are about 140,000 clones, about 90% observed once, and the top ten hold 5.5%. The sequenced sample was peripheral blood, obtained on day 0 of AZD1222 vaccination. These receptor sequences come from an adult in good health.

The chain links TRBV7-2 to TRBJ1-6; a possible D gene is TRBD1 (5 bases). The CDR3 is 16 amino acids. In germline, CDR1 is SGHTA, CDR2 FQGNSA. V was pared by 0 bases and J by 8 bases, with 14 bases between. CDR3 sequence: CASSLAGGGHYSPLHF. In nucleotides, the CDR3 is TGTGCCAGCAGCTTAGCGGGTGGGGGTCACTATTCACCCCTCCACTTT.

V is TRBV27 and J is TRBJ2-7; 8 nucleotides agree with TRBD1. The CDR3 has 13 residues. V dropped 4 bases and J dropped 4; count of bases not matched to a gene: 3. In germline, CDR1 is MNHEY, CDR2 SMNVEV (reference sequence). CDR3 sequence: CASSSRTGYEQYF. The CDR3 nucleotides read TGTGCCAGCAGTTCCCGGACAGGGTACGAGCAGTACTTC.

The chain carries TRBV3-1 (or the pseudogene TRBV3-2) and TRBJ1-2; maybe TRBD1 (5 bases). Germline CDR1 reads LGHDT; CDR2 reads YNNKEL (reference sequence). CDR3 size: 14 residues. The germline V and J ends were trimmed by 2 bases and 4 bases, with 11 bases remaining between them. For the CDR3, the DNA is TGTGCCAGCAGCCAACTGGCAGGGAGCTATGGCTACACCTTC. Translating gives CASSQLAGSYGYTF.